The clone carrying this T cell receptor beta chain occurred many times. The antigen remains unidentified. The CDR3 has 16 amino acids. The germline CDR1 and CDR2 sequences are SGHTA and FQGNSA. V dropped 0 bases and J dropped 2; count of bases not matched to a gene: 4. TCRdb passed the 5' RACE reads through MiXCR, listing each CDR3 protein once. The table lists under 200,000 distinct CDR3 sequences, 6% to 7.5% of them singletons. This entry comes from a study of T cells after yellow fever vaccination. General study results and limits: FACS-sorted repertoires could contain abundant clonotypes contaminating from the bulk population.

The chain employs TRBV7-2 and TRBJ2-5, with 9 bases aligning to TRBD2. The input for sequencing was CD4+ T cells sorted from PBMCs, taken around 5 days after the first yellow fever vaccination. The receptor was derived from a man between 18 and 29 years old who received the YFV17D yellow fever vaccine. This CDR3 is CASSLAETSGQETQYF. In nucleotides, the CDR3 is TGTGCCAGCAGCTTAGCGGAGACTAGCGGTCAAGAGACCCAGTACTTC.